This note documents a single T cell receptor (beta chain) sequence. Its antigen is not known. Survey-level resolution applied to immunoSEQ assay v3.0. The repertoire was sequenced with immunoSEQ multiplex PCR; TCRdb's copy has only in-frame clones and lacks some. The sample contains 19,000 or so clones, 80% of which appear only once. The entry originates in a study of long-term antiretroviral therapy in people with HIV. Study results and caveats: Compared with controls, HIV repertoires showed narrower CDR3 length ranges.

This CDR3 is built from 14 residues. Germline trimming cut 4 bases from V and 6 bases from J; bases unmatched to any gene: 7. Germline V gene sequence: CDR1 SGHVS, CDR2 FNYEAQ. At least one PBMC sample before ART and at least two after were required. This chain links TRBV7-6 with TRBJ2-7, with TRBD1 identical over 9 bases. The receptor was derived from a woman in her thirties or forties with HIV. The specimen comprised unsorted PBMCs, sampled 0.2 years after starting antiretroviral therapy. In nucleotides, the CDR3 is TGTGCCAGCAGCTGGGGGACAGGGCTCTCCGAGCAGTACTTC. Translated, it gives CASSWGTGLSEQYF.